This T cell receptor (beta chain) was profiled in a study of cytomegalovirus exposure and HLA in healthy donors. A remark on this clone: Its antigen is not known.

60 Vbeta and 13 Jbeta primers were used in PCR. Method: immunoSEQ multiplex PCR; TCRdb's copy keeps in-frame clones and lacks some. Recorded here are around 100,000 clones; the top ten clones represent 0.55% to 0.65%. Overall study results and limits: V- and J-gene trimming in TCR beta was tied to a missense DCLRE1C variant by an analysis performed later.

Sequencing was carried out using PBMCs. The TCR sequence derives from a man over 45 in good health and CMV-seronegative.

CDR3 residues: CASSPEWEGLVNEQYF. The DNA of the CDR3 is TGTGCCAGCAGCCCCGAGTGGGAGGGACTAGTCAACGAGCAGTACTTC. The chain couples TRBV27 to TRBJ2-7; 8 bases line up with TRBD2. The CDR3 is made up of 16 amino acids. CDR1 MNHEY and CDR2 SMNVEV come from the germline V gene (reference sequence). V lost 6 bases, J lost 5 bases, and 15 bases stayed unmatched.